This T cell receptor (beta chain) emerged from a study of blood T cell repertoires in COVID-19. Across the study: Samples of COVID-19 (acute and convalescent) were obtained from the United States, Italy and Spain. T cells, B-cell-depleted T cells, or PBMCs provided the cDNA or gDNA that served as material.

Per the original methods: How many nucleated cells were present was estimated from reference gene primer amplification. Sequencing was performed with immunoSEQ multiplex PCR; in TCRdb, only in-frame clones are kept and a portion is missing. The V and J calls and clone size were taken over from that table, and D and trimming were inferred from the DNA. The sample includes approximately 41,000 clones, around nine tenths of them seen just once. Germline V CDR1 and CDR2: WSHSY, SAAADI. After removal of 7 bases from V and 4 bases from J, the junction contained 7 bases not matched to a gene. The CDR3 totals 14 residues.

The chain links TRBV10-2 to TRBJ1-1; 9 positions match TRBD1. Input material: peripheral blood. This clonotype was obtained from a human donor in a cohort sampled during active COVID-19. The CDR3 is CASTGTGTSTEAFF. In DNA, the CDR3 is TGCGCCAGCACCGGGACAGGGACGAGCACTGAAGCTTTCTTT.